The subject of this entry is one T cell receptor (beta chain). The entry originates in a study of cytomegalovirus exposure and HLA in healthy donors. PCR was performed using 60 Vbeta and 13 Jbeta primers. Authors' data handling: Around 11 million shared chains were among some 80 million unique TCR beta chains counted in a later analysis. The data were produced by immunoSEQ multiplex PCR, yet TCRdb's version contains in-frame clones alone and is incomplete. The DNA gave D and trimming, while V, J and clone size come from that table. The data hold 120,000 or so clones, with 70% to 90% observed a single time. Sequenced input: PBMCs. The clonotype comes from a middle-aged man in good health and CMV-seronegative.

The CDR3 sequence: CASSLIGGYNSPLHF. CDR3 coding DNA: TGTGCCAGCAGCTTGATTGGGGGGTATAATTCACCCCTCCACTTT. The V gene is TRBV5-4, the J gene TRBJ1-6; a possible D gene is TRBD1 (5 bases). With 1 base removed from V and 4 bases from J, the gap between germline ends came to 9 bases. The CDR3 has 15 amino acids. Germline V gene sequence: CDR1 SGHNT, CDR2 YYREEE (reference sequence).